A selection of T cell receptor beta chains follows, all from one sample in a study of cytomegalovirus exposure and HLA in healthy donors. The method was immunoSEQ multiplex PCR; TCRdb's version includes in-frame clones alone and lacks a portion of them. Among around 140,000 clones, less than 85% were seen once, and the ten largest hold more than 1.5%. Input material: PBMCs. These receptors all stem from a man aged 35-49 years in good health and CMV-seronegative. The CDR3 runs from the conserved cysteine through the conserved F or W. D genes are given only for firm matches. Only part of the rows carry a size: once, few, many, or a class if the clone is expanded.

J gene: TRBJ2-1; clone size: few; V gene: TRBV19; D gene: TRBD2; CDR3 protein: CASARGGYNEQFF; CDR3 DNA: TGTGCCAGCGCGCGGGGGGGTTACAATGAGCAGTTCTTC
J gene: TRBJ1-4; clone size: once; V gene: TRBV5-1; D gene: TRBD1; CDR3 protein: CASTLLGQINEKLFF; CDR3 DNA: TGCGCCAGCACCCTTCTGGGACAGATTAATGAAAAACTGTTTTTT
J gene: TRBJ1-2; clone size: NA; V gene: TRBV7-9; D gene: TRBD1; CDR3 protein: CASSLGQGPYGYTF; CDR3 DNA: TGTGCCAGCAGCTTAGGACAGGGGCCCTATGGCTACACCTTC
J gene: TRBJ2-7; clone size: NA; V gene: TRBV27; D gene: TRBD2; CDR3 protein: CASSLEAGGPGEQYF; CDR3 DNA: TGTGCCAGCAGTTTAGAGGCGGGGGGGCCAGGTGAGCAGTACTTC
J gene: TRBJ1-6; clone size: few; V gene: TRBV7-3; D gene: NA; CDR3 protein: CASSSLGGRSNSPLHF; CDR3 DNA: TGTGCCAGCAGCTCCCTAGGAGGGCGCAGTAATTCACCCCTCCACTTT
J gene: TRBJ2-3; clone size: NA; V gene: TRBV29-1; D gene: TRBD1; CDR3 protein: CSVQTTGADTQYF; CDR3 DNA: TGCAGCGTCCAAACGACAGGGGCAGATACGCAGTATTTT
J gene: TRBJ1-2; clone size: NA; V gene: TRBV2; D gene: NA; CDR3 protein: CASSADSDYGYTF; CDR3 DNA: TGTGCCAGCAGTGCTGACAGTGACTATGGCTACACCTTC
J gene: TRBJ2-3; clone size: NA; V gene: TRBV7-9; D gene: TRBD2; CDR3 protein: CASSRTSGDTDTQYF; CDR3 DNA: TGTGCCAGCAGCCGGACTAGCGGGGATACAGATACGCAGTATTTT
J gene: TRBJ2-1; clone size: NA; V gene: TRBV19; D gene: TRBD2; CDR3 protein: CASRLAGVNEQFF; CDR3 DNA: TGTGCCAGCCGACTAGCGGGAGTCAATGAGCAGTTCTTC
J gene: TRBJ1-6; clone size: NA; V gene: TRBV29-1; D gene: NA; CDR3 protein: CSVGQMGFPLHF; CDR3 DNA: TGCAGCGTCGGACAAATGGGATTCCCCCTCCACTTT
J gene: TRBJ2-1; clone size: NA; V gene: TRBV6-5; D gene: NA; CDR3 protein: CASSPGGNEQFF; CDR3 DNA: TGTGCCAGCAGTCCAGGAGGGAATGAGCAGTTCTTC
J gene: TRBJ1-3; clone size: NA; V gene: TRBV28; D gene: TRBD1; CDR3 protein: CASSFPSRQGGLGNTIYF; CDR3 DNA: TGTGCCAGCAGTTTTCCCTCCCGACAGGGAGGTCTTGGAAACACCATATATTTT
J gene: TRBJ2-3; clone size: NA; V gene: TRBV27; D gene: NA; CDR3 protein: CASSTRPSIPDTQYF; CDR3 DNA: TGTGCCAGCAGTACCCGCCCTAGCATCCCAGATACGCAGTATTTT
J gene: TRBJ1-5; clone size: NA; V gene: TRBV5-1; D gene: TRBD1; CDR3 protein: CASSPGQGNQPQHF; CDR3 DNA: TGCGCCAGCAGCCCGGGACAGGGGAATCAGCCCCAGCATTTT
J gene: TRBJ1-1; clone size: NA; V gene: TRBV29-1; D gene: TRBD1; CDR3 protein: CSVQTGRNTEAFF; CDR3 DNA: TGCAGCGTTCAGACAGGGAGAAACACTGAAGCTTTCTTT
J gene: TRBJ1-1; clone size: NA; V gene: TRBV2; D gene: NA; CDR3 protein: CASSVDMNTEAFF; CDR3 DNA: TGTGCCAGCAGCGTAGATATGAACACTGAAGCTTTCTTT
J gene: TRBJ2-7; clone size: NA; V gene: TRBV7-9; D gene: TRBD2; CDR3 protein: CASSLGLAGDEQYF; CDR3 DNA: TGTGCCAGCAGCTTAGGACTAGCGGGAGACGAGCAGTACTTC
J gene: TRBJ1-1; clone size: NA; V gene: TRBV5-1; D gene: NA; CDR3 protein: CASSARGTLTEAFF; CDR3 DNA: TGCGCCAGCAGCGCGCGCGGGACTTTGACTGAAGCTTTCTTT
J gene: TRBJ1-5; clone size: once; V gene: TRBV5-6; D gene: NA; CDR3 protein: CASSSQGYSNQPQHF; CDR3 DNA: TGTGCCAGCAGCTCCCAGGGGTATAGCAATCAGCCCCAGCATTTT
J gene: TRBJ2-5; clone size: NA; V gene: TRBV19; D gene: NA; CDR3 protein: CASSIDLGATGETQYF; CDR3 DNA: TGTGCCAGTAGTATAGATCTGGGGGCAACGGGAGAGACCCAGTACTTC
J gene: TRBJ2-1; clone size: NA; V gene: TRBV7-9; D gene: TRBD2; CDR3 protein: CASSLVRLAGAYNEQFF; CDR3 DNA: TGTGCCAGCAGCTTAGTGCGACTAGCGGGAGCCTACAATGAGCAGTTCTTC
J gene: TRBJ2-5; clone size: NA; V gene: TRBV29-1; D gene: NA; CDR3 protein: CSVHDWSGETQYF; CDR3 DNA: TGCAGCGTGCACGATTGGAGTGGAGAGACCCAGTACTTC
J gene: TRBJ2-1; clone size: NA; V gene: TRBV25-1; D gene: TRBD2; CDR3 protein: CASSARLAAEQFF; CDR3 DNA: TGTGCCAGCAGTGCTAGACTAGCGGCTGAGCAGTTCTTC
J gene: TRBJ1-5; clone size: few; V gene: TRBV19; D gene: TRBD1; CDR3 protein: CASSIGTGGNQPQHF; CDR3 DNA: TGTGCCAGTAGTATAGGGACAGGGGGCAATCAGCCCCAGCATTTT
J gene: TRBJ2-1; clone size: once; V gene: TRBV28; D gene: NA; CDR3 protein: CASSAGTARYNEQFF; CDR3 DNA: TGTGCCAGCAGTGCCGGGACTGCCAGATACAATGAGCAGTTCTTC
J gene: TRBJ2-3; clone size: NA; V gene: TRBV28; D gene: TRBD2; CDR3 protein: CASRLAGEVGTDTQYF; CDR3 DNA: TGTGCCAGCAGGCTAGCGGGAGAAGTGGGCACAGATACGCAGTATTTT
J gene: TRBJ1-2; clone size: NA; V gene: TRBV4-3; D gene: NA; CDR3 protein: CASSQDVGTKYGYTF; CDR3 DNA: TGCGCCAGCAGCCAAGACGTCGGGACAAAATATGGCTACACCTTC
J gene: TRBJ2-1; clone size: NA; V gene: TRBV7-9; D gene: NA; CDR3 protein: CASSPGLLAYYNEQFF; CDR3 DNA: TGTGCCAGCAGCCCCGGTCTACTAGCCTACTACAATGAGCAGTTCTTC
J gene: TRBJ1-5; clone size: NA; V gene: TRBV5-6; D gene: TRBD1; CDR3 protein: CASSERKLTGTLNQPQHF; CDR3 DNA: TGTGCCAGCAGCGAGAGAAAATTGACAGGGACCCTCAATCAGCCCCAGCATTTT
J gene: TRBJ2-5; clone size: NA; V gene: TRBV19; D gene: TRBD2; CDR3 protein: CASSIRGLAGGIQETQYF; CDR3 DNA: TGTGCCAGTAGTATCCGGGGACTAGCGGGAGGAATACAAGAGACCCAGTACTTC
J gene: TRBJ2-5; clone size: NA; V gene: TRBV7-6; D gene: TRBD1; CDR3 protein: CASSTGQVGSQETQYF; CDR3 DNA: TGTGCCAGCAGCACTGGACAGGTGGGATCCCAAGAGACCCAGTACTTC
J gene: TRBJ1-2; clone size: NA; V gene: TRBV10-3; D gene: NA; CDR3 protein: CAISGTKELGYTF; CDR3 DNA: TGTGCCATCTCCGGGACAAAGGAGCTTGGCTACACCTTC
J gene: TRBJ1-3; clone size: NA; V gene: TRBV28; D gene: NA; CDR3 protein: CASSFRGLGNTIYF; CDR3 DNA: TGTGCCAGCAGTTTCAGGGGCCTTGGAAACACCATATATTTT
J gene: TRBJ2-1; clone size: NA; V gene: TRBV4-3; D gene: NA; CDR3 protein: CASSLMFGTPYNEQFF; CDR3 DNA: TGCGCCAGCAGCCTCATGTTTGGGACTCCATACAATGAGCAGTTCTTC
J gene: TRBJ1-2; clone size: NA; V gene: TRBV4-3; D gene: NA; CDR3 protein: CASSLVREGEGYTF; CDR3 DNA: TGCGCCAGCAGCCTAGTTCGAGAGGGGGAAGGCTACACCTTC
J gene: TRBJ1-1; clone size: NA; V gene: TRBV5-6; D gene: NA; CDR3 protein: CASSLGQTEAFF; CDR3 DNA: TGTGCCAGCAGCCTGGGCCAGACTGAAGCTTTCTTT
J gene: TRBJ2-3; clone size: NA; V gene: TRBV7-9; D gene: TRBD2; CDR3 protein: CASSFLLSGRGDVQYF; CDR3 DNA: TGTGCCAGCAGCTTCCTGCTTAGCGGGAGAGGTGATGTGCAGTATTTT